This TCR beta chain was identified during a study of blood T cell repertoires in COVID-19 (dated by TCRdb to the early 2020s). Background for the entire study: Samples covering the acute and convalescent phases of COVID-19 were provided by collaborators in the United States, Italy and Spain. The dataset comprised deeply sampled blood TCRbeta repertoires from subjects exposed to, actively infected with, or recovered from COVID-19. A freely available public database, intended as a resource for researchers studying the immune response to SARS-CoV-2, is where the repertoires were released. Where available, HLA class I and class II types were taken from metadata supplied by the sample provider and were not determined by assay-based typing. The material from the prospective study consisted of cDNA or gDNA derived from T cells, B-cell-depleted T cells, or PBMCs. The samples were drawn from the first 160 participants of the ongoing ImmuneRACE study and from some 1,300 subjects provided by 6 global collaborators. Sample metadata almost always included a de-identified subject ID, COVID-19 status, age in years and sex.

Overall study results and their limits: The quantity of clinical and demographic metadata differed by source and by participant and was supplied without curation.

TCRbeta CDR3 regions were amplified from genomic DNA using the immunoSEQ Assay, a bias-controlled multiplex PCR. On the authors' methods: Within the assay, amplification of reference gene primers was used to estimate how many nucleated cells each sample contained. To quantify the absolute abundance of each unique TCRbeta CDR3 rearrangement, sequence reads were collapsed and filtered. For each sample, productive Simpson clonality was calculated as the square root of Simpson's diversity index across productive rearrangements. TCRdb provides this immuneACCESS table in a form limited to in-frame rearrangements. Some clones are lacking; in checked studies, under half of them reflect an unresolved V gene, and why the rest are absent is not known. D and trimming were read from the DNA, whereas the V and J calls and clone size are those reported in that table. This sample lists some 15,000 clones; approximately 88% were detected once. Roughly 12% of the sample goes to the ten largest clones.

CDR1 and CDR2, looked up from the germline V gene, are SGHAT and FQNNGV. The CDR3 runs 14 amino acids, cysteine and phenylalanine included. The sequence is cut down to CDR3 DNA, 42 bases in frame from base 1. Trimming costs V 3 bases and J 6 bases, and their ends lie 9 bases apart. Remarks on this clone: It lacks a known antigen. No much larger clone exists at a distance of one base, and base qualities are not known.

Collaborating institutions collected whole blood in K2EDTA tubes following their own protocols. Collaborator samples were shipped for TCRbeta analysis as frozen whole blood, isolated PBMCs, or DNA extracted from either sample type. The chain is made from TRBV11-2 and TRBJ1-6; a tentative D match to TRBD1 spans 6 bases. The receptor's source is a human donor in a cohort sampled during active COVID-19. What was sequenced was peripheral blood. The nucleotide sequence is TGTGCCAGCAGCTTCACAGGGACTAATTCACCCCTCCACTTT. Protein translation: CASSFTGTNSPLHF. With the rest looked up from the reference TRBV11-2 and TRBJ1-6 genes rather than sequenced, the full variable domain is EAGVAQSPRYKIIEKRQSVAFWCNPISGHATLYWYQQILGQGPKLLIQFQNNGVVDDSQLPKDRFSAERLKGVDSTLKIQPAKLEDSAVYLCASSFTGTNSPLHFGNGTRLTVT.